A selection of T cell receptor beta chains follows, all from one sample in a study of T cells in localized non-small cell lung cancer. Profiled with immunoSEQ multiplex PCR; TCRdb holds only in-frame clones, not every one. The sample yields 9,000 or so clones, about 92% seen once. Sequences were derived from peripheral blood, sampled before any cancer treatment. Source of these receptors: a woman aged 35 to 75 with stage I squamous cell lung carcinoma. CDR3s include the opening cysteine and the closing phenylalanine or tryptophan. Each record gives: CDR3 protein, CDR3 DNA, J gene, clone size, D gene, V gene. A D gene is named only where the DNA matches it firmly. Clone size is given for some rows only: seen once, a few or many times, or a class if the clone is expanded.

CSVDGSGGALGGYTF | TGCAGCGTTGACGGGTCAGGGGGCGCCCTGGGGGGCTACACCTTC | TRBJ1-2 | NA | TRBD1 | TRBV29-1
CASSPARWETQYF | TGTGCCAGCAGCCCAGCTCGGTGGGAGACCCAGTACTTC | TRBJ2-5 | NA | NA | TRBV11-1
CASKGQGSQPQHF | TGTGCCAGCAAGGGGCAGGGGTCTCAGCCCCAGCATTTT | TRBJ1-5 | NA | NA | TRBV6-1
CASSQTGGLGTDTQYF | TGTGCCAGCTCACAGACAGGGGGACTCGGCACAGATACGCAGTATTTT | TRBJ2-3 | few | TRBD1 | TRBV18
CASSPRRDTEAFF | TGTGCCAGCAGCCCTCGGAGGGATACTGAAGCTTTCTTT | TRBJ1-1 | NA | NA | TRBV14
CASSVSTGAGNTIYF | TGTGCCAGCAGTGTATCGACAGGGGCTGGAAACACCATATATTTT | TRBJ1-3 | NA | TRBD1 | TRBV2
CASRGQGRPQHF | TGTGCCAGCAGGGGACAGGGGAGGCCCCAGCATTTT | TRBJ1-5 | NA | TRBD1 | TRBV2
CASSTGLDYNEQFF | TGTGCCAGTAGTACGGGACTAGACTACAATGAGCAGTTCTTC | TRBJ2-1 | NA | TRBD2 | TRBV19
CASSLRTAEAFF | TGTGCCAGCAGCCTCCGGACTGCTGAAGCTTTCTTT | TRBJ1-1 | NA | NA | TRBV11-2
CASSLGTSGLAYEQYF | TGCGCCAGCAGCTTGGGGACTAGCGGGTTGGCCTACGAGCAGTACTTC | TRBJ2-7 | NA | TRBD2 | TRBV5-1
CASSPRHTDTQYF | TGTGCCAGCTCACCTCGACACACAGATACGCAGTATTTT | TRBJ2-3 | once | NA | TRBV18
CASSPSGGGAGGFF | TGTGCCAGCAGCCCTTCAGGTGGGGGCGCCGGGGGGTTCTTC | TRBJ2-1 | NA | NA | TRBV4-2
CASSQELQAGSPLHF | TGTGCCAGCAGCCAAGAATTACAGGCGGGATCACCCCTCCACTTT | TRBJ1-6 | NA | NA | TRBV4-2